The 28 T cell receptor beta chains below all came from one sample that was sequenced in a study of response to subunit inactivated influenza vaccine. A single record per CDR3 protein comes from TCRdb applying MiXCR to the RT-PCR reads. The table lists 150,000 to 200,000 distinct CDR3 sequences, around a tenth of them singletons, with roughly 33% in the top ten. Sample: CD8+ T cells sorted from PBMCs, taken less than 30 months after vaccination. The receptors were sampled from a man aged 50 to 75 who received an inactivated influenza vaccine.

The V call is TRBV9, the J call TRBJ2-2; the match to TRBD1 covers 8 bases. The CDR3 runs to 14 residues. V lost 3 bases, J lost 8 bases, and 6 bases stayed unmatched. Germline CDR1 reads SGDLS; CDR2 reads YYNGEE. The CDR3: CASSEGQGYGELFF. CDR3 coding DNA: TGTGCCAGCAGCGAAGGACAGGGTTATGGGGAGCTGTTTTTT.

This clonotype has just a few counts. The rearrangement links TRBV7-6 to TRBJ1-6; TRBD1 is a possible D gene (6 bases). This CDR3 comprises 17 residues. The germline V gene encodes CDR1 SGHVS and CDR2 FNYEAQ. Trimming cost V 0 bases and J 11 bases, with 20 bases left between them. CDR3 DNA: TGTGCCAGCAGCTTAGCTATTCCCGGGACATCCTGGCCACCCCTCCACTTT. Its translation: CASSLAIPGTSWPPLHF. Full variable domain (rest looked up from reference TRBV7-6 and TRBJ1-6): GAGVSQSPRYKVTKRGQDVALRCDPISGHVSLYWYRQALGQGPEFLTYFNYEAQQDKSGLPNDRFSAERPEGSISTLTIQRTEQRDSAMYRCASSLAIPGTSWPPLHFGNGTRLTVT.

The chain has TRBV7-9 and TRBJ2-7; tentatively, D is TRBD2 (5 bases). The CDR3 has 16 residues. V dropped 3 bases and J dropped 0 bases, with 15 bases sitting between them. Germline loops: CDR1 SEHNR, CDR2 FQNEAQ (reference sequence). CDR3 nucleotide sequence: TGTGCCAGCAGCTTCATCGGGGTTAGACCCTCCTACGAGCAGTACTTC. This translates into CASSFIGVRPSYEQYF.

There are many counts of this clonotype. V usage is TRBV20-1 and J usage is TRBJ2-1; tentatively, D is TRBD2 (6 bases). Trimming removed 0 bases at V and 6 bases at J, with 9 bases between. Germline V gives CDR1 DFQATT, CDR2 SNEGSKA (reference sequence). The CDR3 totals 13 residues. CDR3 nucleotides: TGCAGTGCTAGAGATCAGCGGGCCAATGAGCAGTTCTTC. Its protein product is CSARDQRANEQFF.

In its sample, this clonotype was seen many times. J is TRBJ1-1 and V is TRBV6-1; D uncertain. The V gene lost 1 base and the J gene lost 4 bases, with 13 bases spanning the gap. CDR1 MNHNS and CDR2 SASEGT come from the germline V gene. There are 15 residues in the CDR3. CDR3 amino acids: CASSEEEGAGTEAFF. The CDR3 DNA is TGTGCCAGCAGTGAAGAGGAGGGCGCAGGCACTGAAGCTTTCTTT.

This clonotype was counted a few times. This chain uses TRBV7-2 with TRBJ2-5, with D possibly being TRBD2 (6 bases). The CDR3 length is 14 residues. Germline V gene data show CDR1 as SGHTA and CDR2 as FQGNSA. Trimming removed 1 base at V and 5 bases at J, with 11 bases between. The CDR3 region has the DNA TGTGCCAGCAGCTTAGATCCGGGGGAGGAGACCCAGTACTTC. It specifies CASSLDPGEETQYF. Variable domain in full (rest from reference TRBV7-2 and TRBJ2-5): GAGVSQSPSNKVTEKGKDVELRCDPISGHTALYWYRQSLGQGLEFLIYFQGNSAPDKSGLPSDRFSAERTGGSVSTLTIQRTQQEDSAVYLCASSLDPGEETQYFGPGTRLLVL.

This chain links TRBV6-5 with TRBJ2-7; TRBD1 aligns across 9 bases. The CDR3 is 15 residues long. Germline-derived CDR1 and CDR2 are MNHEY and SVGAGI. V was clipped by 2 bases and J by 2 bases; unmatched bases: 4. Written as DNA, the CDR3 is TGTGCCAGCAGTTACGGGACAGGGATTGCCTACGAGCAGTACTTC. Amino acid sequence: CASSYGTGIAYEQYF.

This clonotype was observed a few times. In nucleotides, the CDR3 is TGTGCCACCAGTGATTTGGGGGACAGGGCCGGAGAGACCCAGTACTTC. It encodes CATSDLGDRAGETQYF. J is TRBJ2-5 and V is TRBV24-1; 9 nucleotides line up with TRBD1. The germline CDR1 and CDR2 sequences are KGHDR and SFDVKD. The CDR3 loop spans 16 amino acids. V dropped 0 bases and J dropped 4; count of bases not matched to a gene: 5.

The chain has TRBV12-3 or TRBV12-4 and TRBJ2-5; 10 bases match TRBD2. The CDR3 sequence is 15 residues long. Trimming cost V 2 bases and J 1 base; bases outside gene matches: 1. CDR3 DNA: TGTGCCAGCAGTTTACTAGCGGGGGTCCAAGAGACCCAGTACTTC. Its translation: CASSLLAGVQETQYF.

Only a few counts were recorded for this clonotype. The rearrangement links TRBV4-1 to TRBJ2-7; a weak D match, TRBD1 (5 bases). The CDR3 sequence is 13 residues long. The germline V and J ends were trimmed by 1 base and 5 bases, with 9 bases remaining between them. Germline V lookup: CDR1 MGHRA, CDR2 YSYEKL. The CDR3, as DNA: TGCGCCAGCAGCCAAGCAGGGTACCACGAGCAGTACTTC. This translates into CASSQAGYHEQYF.

This clonotype was counted a few times. J is TRBJ2-1 and V is TRBV29-1; D is tentatively TRBD1 or TRBD2 (5 bases each). This CDR3 has 14 amino acids. V lost 0 bases and J 5 bases, leaving 11 bases between the germline ends. Germline V gene sequence: CDR1 SQVTM, CDR2 ANQGSEA. The CDR3 sequence is CSVEERGVDNEQFF. CDR3 coding DNA: TGCAGCGTTGAAGAGAGAGGGGTTGACAATGAGCAGTTCTTC.

The V gene is TRBV7-9, the J gene TRBJ2-1; D not certain. The germline V and J ends were trimmed by 5 bases and 9 bases, with 14 bases remaining between them. The CDR3 is made up of 13 amino acids. The V gene's germline CDR1 is SEHNR and CDR2 FQNEAQ (reference sequence). CDR3 sequence reads: CASSPFLGSEQFF. In DNA form, the CDR3 reads TGTGCCAGCAGCCCGTTCCTGGGTTCTGAGCAGTTCTTC.

This clonotype has just a few counts. The chain links TRBV6-1 to TRBJ2-1; perhaps TRBD2 as D (6 bases). Trimming stripped 5 bases from V and 7 bases from J, with 12 bases between. The CDR3 sequence is 13 residues long. Germline lookup yields CDR1 MNHNS and CDR2 SASEGT. This CDR3 reads CASSPFGGNEQFF. Written as DNA, the CDR3 is TGTGCCAGCAGTCCCTTTGGGGGGAATGAGCAGTTCTTC.

This clonotype was seen many times. It is likely a read error, because the conserved phenylalanine at the end of the CDR3 is missing. Because the CDR3's place on the DNA is in doubt, the DNA is left out and the CDR3 is given as listed by TCRdb. J is TRBJ2-7 and V is TRBV24-1; the DNA was not compared with TRBD1, the D call given in the table. Termini included, the CDR3 measures 12 amino acids. The germline CDR1 and CDR2 sequences are KGHDR and SFDVKD. The CDR3 is CATRGEPGYGSS.

In this sample, this clonotype turned up a few times. This chain joins TRBV29-1 and TRBJ2-7; D not certain. Germline lookup yields CDR1 SQVTM and CDR2 ANQGSEA. The CDR3 spans 11 residues. Between the trimmed V and J ends, which lost 3 bases and 1 base, there was a span of 4 bases. The DNA of the CDR3 is TGCAGCGTTGACACGTCCTACGAGCAGTACTTC. Its protein product is CSVDTSYEQYF.

This clonotype was seen a handful of times. The chain uses TRBV7-2 and TRBJ2-4, with 8 bases that match TRBD1. V lost 4 bases to trimming and J lost 8 bases; unmatched junction nucleotides: 7. The length of the CDR3 is 14 residues. Germline values: CDR1 SGHTA, CDR2 FQGNSA. The CDR3 DNA reads as TGTGCCAGCAGCTCCACAGGGGGATACGACATTCAGTACTTC. Protein: CASSSTGGYDIQYF.

The rearrangement uses TRBV27 and TRBJ2-2; 8 positions match TRBD1. CDR1 MNHEY and CDR2 SMNVEV come from the germline V gene (reference sequence). J was trimmed by 7 bases and V by 4 bases; bases with no gene match: 11. CDR3 length equals 16 residues. The CDR3 protein is CASSSYANRGFGELFF. CDR3 in DNA: TGTGCCAGCAGTTCCTACGCCAACAGGGGGTTCGGGGAGCTGTTTTTT.

This clonotype was seen a handful of times. The chain recombines TRBV5-1 with TRBJ2-7; 10 nucleotides line up with TRBD2. This CDR3 contains 15 residues. Germline V gives CDR1 SGHRS, CDR2 YFSETQ. The V gene end was trimmed by 0 bases and the J gene end by 3 bases; junction bases not matched to a gene: 3. CDR3 sequence: CASSLASGSFYEQYF. The CDR3 region has the DNA TGCGCCAGCAGCTTGGCTAGCGGGAGTTTCTACGAGCAGTACTTC.

The chain employs TRBV25-1 and TRBJ2-1; 8 bases agree with TRBD1. The V gene's germline CDR1 is MGHDK and CDR2 SYGVNS. Unmatched junction bases numbered 9, after V lost 1 base and J lost 10 bases. The CDR3 runs to 15 residues. The CDR3 reads CASSESPRGLSEQFF. The CDR3 bases are TGTGCCAGCAGTGAATCCCCCAGGGGGCTAAGCGAGCAGTTCTTC. Supplemented by reference TRBV25-1 and TRBJ2-1, the full variable domain reads EADIYQTPRYLVIGTGKKITLECSQTMGHDKMYWYQQDPGMELHLIHYSYGVNSTEKGDLSSESTVSRIRTEHFPLTLESARPSHTSQYLCASSESPRGLSEQFFGPGTRLTVL.

The gene calls are TRBV6-1 and TRBJ2-3, with TRBD2 matching over 9 bases. The CDR3 runs to 15 residues. The V gene end was trimmed by 7 bases and the J gene end by 0 bases; junction bases not matched to a gene: 5. Germline values: CDR1 MNHNS, CDR2 SASEGT. CDR3 loop: CASKTGTSSTDTQYF. The CDR3 DNA sequence: TGTGCCAGCAAGACCGGGACTAGCAGCACAGATACGCAGTATTTT.

This clonotype was recorded a few times. The chain carries TRBV29-1 and TRBJ2-2; D unclear. The CDR3 consists of 12 residues. Trimming stripped 7 bases from V and 4 bases from J, with 10 bases between. Germline V gene sequence: CDR1 SQVTM, CDR2 ANQGSEA. The CDR3 bases are TGCAGCGGCATTACTCCCACCGGGGAGCTGTTTTTT. Its protein is CSGITPTGELFF.

V usage is TRBV27 and J usage is TRBJ2-3; D call uncertain. In germline, CDR1 is MNHEY, CDR2 SMNVEV (reference sequence). The CDR3 consists of 14 residues. Trimming removed 2 bases at V and 2 bases at J, with 8 bases between. The CDR3 region is CASSLLDPTDTQYF. The CDR3 coding sequence is TGTGCCAGCAGTTTACTGGACCCCACAGATACGCAGTATTTT.

The V and J genes are TRBV20-1 and TRBJ2-7; D might be TRBD2 (6 bases). Looked up from germline, CDR1 is DFQATT and CDR2 is SNEGSKA (reference sequence). The CDR3 extends over 12 amino acids. V lost 8 bases to trimming and J lost 3 bases, with 14 bases between them. CDR3 bases: TGCAGTACCTCGACTAGTCGCTACGAGCAGTACTTC. It yields the protein CSTSTSRYEQYF.

The CDR3 region is CASRPTGGLYEQYF. CDR3 coding DNA: TGTGCCAGCAGGCCGACAGGGGGTCTGTACGAGCAGTACTTC. V usage is TRBV6-2 or TRBV6-3 and J usage is TRBJ2-7; TRBD1 aligns across 9 bases. The germline gives CDR1 MNHEY, CDR2 SVGEGT. The CDR3 loop spans 14 amino acids. The V segment lost 6 bases and the J segment 4 bases; nucleotides outside the gene matches: 7.

This clonotype has a count of ten or more. The CDR3 DNA sequence: TGTGCCAGCAGTTTAGCGGGACTAGCAGAAGAGACCCAGTACTTC. Translated: CASSLAGLAEETQYF. V gene TRBV12-3 or TRBV12-4 combines with J gene TRBJ2-5, with 9 bases fitting TRBD2. The CDR3 contains 15 residues. Germline trimming cut 0 bases from V and 3 bases from J; bases unmatched to any gene: 2.

The chain recombines TRBV20-1 with TRBJ2-1; 11 positions agree with TRBD2. The CDR3 has 15 residues. Germline loops: CDR1 DFQATT, CDR2 SNEGSKA (reference sequence). Trimming cost V 0 bases and J 5 bases; bases outside gene matches: 3. The CDR3 coding sequence is TGCAGTGCTAGAGATAGACTAGCGGGACACAATGAGCAGTTCTTC. Amino acid sequence: CSARDRLAGHNEQFF.

This clonotype was counted ten times or more. The rearrangement joins TRBV3-1 to TRBJ2-2; 13 positions match TRBD2. The CDR3 runs to 16 residues. Looked up from germline, CDR1 is LGHDT and CDR2 is YNNKEL (reference sequence). V lost 4 bases and J lost 2; bases outside the gene matches: 1. This CDR3 is CASSRTSGGNTGELFF. CDR3 DNA: TGTGCCAGCAGCCGGACTAGCGGGGGCAACACCGGGGAGCTGTTTTTT.

The rearrangement uses TRBV5-8 and TRBJ2-7; no clear D gene. The CDR3 has 13 amino acids. Looked up from germline, CDR1 is SGHTS and CDR2 is YDEGEE. Trimming left V 7 bases short and J 2 bases short, with 13 bases between. CDR3 in DNA: TGTGCCAGCGGCCTCAGATACCCCTACGAGCAGTACTTC. Amino acids: CASGLRYPYEQYF.